One sample yielded the 13 T cell receptor beta chains listed below, sequenced in a study of post-analysis software for immune sequencing data. Study-level points and caveats: Roughly 5 TRBV segments, including TRBV5-6, TRBV5-1 and TRBV20-1, were more frequent in patients than controls.

Their specific antigens are unknown. Unique molecular identifiers were present in the TCR beta cDNA libraries. TCRdb passed the PCR reads through MiXCR, listing each CDR3 protein once. Of approximately 730,000 distinct CDR3 sequences listed, roughly 27% are singletons. Specimen: blood. The receptors originated from a girl aged 5-17 years with multiple sclerosis.

This clonotype was seen many times. CDR3 nucleotides: TGTGCCAGCAGTTTGTCGGAGCAAGAGACCCAGTACTTC. The encoded protein is CASSLSEQETQYF. The V and J genes are TRBV12-3 or TRBV12-4 and TRBJ2-5; D gene ambiguous. This CDR3 comprises 13 residues. The V and J ends lost 3 bases and 2 bases respectively, with 7 bases between them.

As to this clonotype: One junction end does not reproduce the germline sequence, and a read error may be involved. Here the CDR3 DNA reads TGCGCCGGCAGCCCCGCACCGGGGCAGGACCCCTACGAGCAGTACTTC. Translating it yields CAGSPAPGQDPYEQYF. This rearrangement joins TRBV5-1 to TRBJ2-7, with D perhaps being TRBD1 or TRBD2 (5 bases each). From germline, CDR1 is SGHRS and CDR2 YFSETQ. This CDR3 spans 16 amino acids.

This clonotype was seen more than once but under ten times. This chain uses TRBV5-1 with TRBJ2-6; D is ambiguous. Germline CDR1 is SGHRS and CDR2 is YFSETQ. The V gene lost 1 base and the J gene lost 0 bases, with 5 bases spanning the gap. This CDR3 region has 15 residues. CDR3 nucleotides: TGCGCCAGCAGCTTGAAAGGCTCTGGGGCCAACGTCCTGACTTTC. Translated: CASSLKGSGANVLTF.

This chain's CDR3 is CASSVALGTEAFF. CDR3 DNA: TGTGCCAGCAGCGTAGCTTTGGGGACTGAAGCTTTCTTT. The chain carries TRBV9 and TRBJ1-1; no reliable D call. This CDR3 is built from 13 residues. Trimming stripped 0 bases from V and 5 bases from J, with 8 bases between. From germline, CDR1 is SGDLS and CDR2 YYNGEE.

This clonotype was recorded once. This chain joins TRBV6-1 and TRBJ2-1; D unresolved. Trimming shortened V by 4 bases and J by 6 bases, and 13 bases separated the two germline ends. The germline CDR1 and CDR2 sequences are MNHNS and SASEGT. This CDR3 region has 14 residues. The CDR3: CASSGPISSNEQFF. CDR3 bases: TGTGCCAGCAGTGGGCCAATATCGAGCAATGAGCAGTTCTTC.

The chain couples TRBV7-2 to TRBJ2-3; tentatively, D is TRBD2 (6 bases). Germline CDR1 SGHTA, CDR2 FQGNSA. The CDR3 is 13 amino acids. Trimming cost V 0 bases and J 9 bases, with 10 bases left between them. The CDR3: CASSLAFRGTQYF. Written as DNA, the CDR3 is TGTGCCAGCAGCTTAGCTTTTCGGGGGACGCAGTATTTT.

This clonotype was observed a handful of times. The chain couples TRBV20-1 to TRBJ1-1; D is unresolved. Trimming left V 3 bases short and J 3 bases short, with 20 bases between. Germline V gene data show CDR1 as DFQATT and CDR2 as SNEGSKA (reference sequence). CDR3 length: 16 residues. The CDR3 sequence: CSASGPLYRGYTEAFF. The CDR3 nucleotides read TGCAGTGCTAGTGGTCCCTTATACCGCGGGTACACTGAAGCTTTCTTT.

With respect to this clonotype: This clone may be a read error of a much larger clone one base away. The chain carries TRBV20-1 and TRBJ1-5; 8 bases are a match to TRBD1. The germline CDR1 and CDR2 sequences are DFQATT and SNEGSKA (reference sequence). The V gene end was trimmed by 6 bases and the J gene end by 7 bases; junction bases not matched to a gene: 17. This CDR3 spans 16 amino acids. The DNA for the CDR3 is TGCAGTGCGACAACCCTGGGACAGGAGGCTTTACAGCCCCAGCATTTT. Amino acids: CSATTLGQEALQPQHF.

The chain links TRBV20-1 to TRBJ2-1; D perhaps matches TRBD2 (6 bases). The CDR3 is 15 residues long. Trimming left V 5 bases short and J 3 bases short, with 17 bases between. Germline loops: CDR1 DFQATT, CDR2 SNEGSKA (reference sequence). The CDR3 spells CSASPSDTFYNEQFF. Written as DNA, the CDR3 is TGCAGTGCTTCACCTAGCGATACGTTCTACAATGAGCAGTTCTTC.

There are a few counts of this clonotype. The rearrangement links TRBV20-1 to TRBJ2-7; D remains unclear. V was trimmed by 0 bases and J by 2 bases, leaving 11 bases between them. In germline, CDR1 is DFQATT, CDR2 SNEGSKA (reference sequence). This CDR3 is built from 14 residues. The CDR3 bases are TGCAGTGCTAGAGATACAGTAATTCCCTACGAGCAGTACTTC. It encodes CSARDTVIPYEQYF.

The rearrangement joins TRBV20-1 to TRBJ1-2; D may be TRBD1 (5 bases). This CDR3 has 13 residues. Germline loops: CDR1 DFQATT, CDR2 SNEGSKA (reference sequence). Trimming cost V 2 bases and J 3 bases, with 10 bases left between them. The CDR3 DNA follows: TGCAGTGCTAGAAAAACAGGCGACTATGGCTACACCTTC. This gives the protein CSARKTGDYGYTF.

In its sample, this clonotype was seen a few times. The chain joins TRBV6-2 or TRBV6-3 to TRBJ2-3; weak D call: TRBD2 (6 bases). CDR1 MNHEY and CDR2 SVGEGT come from the germline V gene. This CDR3 comprises 17 residues. Deletions cut 2 bases from V and 4 bases from J, with 19 bases between. Here the CDR3 reads CASSYRRVGLTPDTQYF. The CDR3 region has the DNA TGTGCCAGCAGTTACCGGCGGGTCGGACTAACCCCAGATACGCAGTATTTT.

This clonotype was seen a few times. The V and J genes are TRBV6-5 and TRBJ1-6, with 10 bases aligning to TRBD1. The CDR3 is 15 residues long. The germline gives CDR1 MNHEY, CDR2 SVGAGI. J gave up 5 bases and V 6 bases, and 4 bases lay outside the gene matches. CDR3 bases: TGTGCCAGCAGACGACAGGGGGCAAATAATTCACCCCTCCACTTT. This gives the protein CASRRQGANNSPLHF.